A selection of T cell receptor beta chains follows, all from one sample in a study of cytomegalovirus exposure and HLA in healthy donors. Measured with immunoSEQ multiplex PCR; TCRdb has only the in-frame clones, and not every one. The sample has 110,000 or so clones, 70% to 80% seen once. Sequences were obtained from PBMCs. The receptors stem from a female donor in good health and CMV-seronegative. Each CDR3 is given with its conserved first and last residue. Fields, in order: clone size, D gene, V gene, J gene, CDR3 DNA, CDR3 protein. A D gene is named only where the DNA matches it firmly. A row's size may be missing; if present it is once, few, many or a size class.

.	TRBD2	TRBV9	TRBJ2-1	TGTGCCAGCAGCGGAGTAGCGGGTGACAGCCATGCGAATTCCTACAATGAGCAGTTCTTC	CASSGVAGDSHANSYNEQFF
.	TRBD2	TRBV19	TRBJ2-3	TGTGCCAGTAGTCCCGGTTACGGGGGGGCCTTTACAGATACGCAGTATTTT	CASSPGYGGAFTDTQYF
.	TRBD2	TRBV29-1	TRBJ2-1	TGCAGCGTTGTGAGGGGGAGTACTAGCGGGTACAATGAGCAGTTCTTC	CSVVRGSTSGYNEQFF
.	.	TRBV6-5	TRBJ2-7	TGTGCCAGCAGAGAGGGGGGGCCTGGCTACGAGCAGTACTTC	CASREGGPGYEQYF
.	TRBD1	TRBV7-3	TRBJ2-5	TGTGCCAGCAGTCGGACAGGGGAGACCCAGTACTTC	CASSRTGETQYF
few	TRBD1	TRBV5-1	TRBJ1-5	TGCGCCAGCAGCGACCGTCCAGGGGGTGGTCCCCAGCATTTT	CASSDRPGGGPQHF
.	TRBD1	TRBV9	TRBJ2-1	TGTGCCAGCAGCACCCGGACAGGCCAACTAGACTTTGGCAATGAGCAGTTCTTC	CASSTRTGQLDFGNEQFF
.	.	TRBV29-1	TRBJ2-2	TGCAGCGTTAGCGGGAACACCGGGGAGCTGTTTTTT	CSVSGNTGELFF
few	.	TRBV4-1	TRBJ1-1	TGCGCCAGCAGCCATCCAGTACGGAACACTGAAGCTTTCTTT	CASSHPVRNTEAFF
.	TRBD2	TRBV18	TRBJ2-3	TGTGCCAGCTCACCCCAACTAGCGGGCACAGATACGCAGTATTTT	CASSPQLAGTDTQYF
few	.	TRBV4-2	TRBJ1-6	TGTGCCAGCAGCCAGGACTGGCGCTCACCCCTCCACTTT	CASSQDWRSPLHF
.	.	TRBV6-5	TRBJ1-3	TGTGCCAGCAGTTACTTATCCAGCTCTGGAAACACCATATATTTT	CASSYLSSSGNTIYF
.	.	TRBV10-3	TRBJ2-5	TGTGCCATCAGTGCCCAGGGTGAAAGAGAGACCCAGTACTTC	CAISAQGERETQYF
.	.	TRBV9	TRBJ1-2	TGTGCCAGCAGCGTAGGTGACAATAACTATGGCTACACCTTC	CASSVGDNNYGYTF
.	TRBD1	TRBV6-5	TRBJ1-2	TGTGCCAGCCGCCGGACAGGGAAGGGTGACTATGGCTACACCTTC	CASRRTGKGDYGYTF
.	.	TRBV9	TRBJ1-2	TGTGCCAGCAGCGTGAGTGGTTTGGATGGCTACACCTTC	CASSVSGLDGYTF